These 26 T cell receptor beta chains were all obtained from the same sample, sequenced in a study of blood T cell repertoires in COVID-19. TCRdb's table, derived via immunoSEQ multiplex PCR, lists solely in-frame clones and lacks some. The table has about 520,000 clones, 70% to 90% seen once. Sample: peripheral blood. These receptors were collected from a human donor in a cohort sampled during active COVID-19.

The chain is built from TRBV19 and TRBJ2-1, with TRBD2 matching over 11 bases. Germline CDR1 and CDR2: LNHDA and SQIVND (reference sequence). The CDR3 extends over 16 amino acids. Germline trimming cut 5 bases from V and 4 bases from J; bases unmatched to any gene: 7. CDR3 sequence reads: CASSPSSGRPYNEQFF. In DNA, the CDR3 is TGTGCCAGTAGTCCCTCTAGCGGGAGGCCATACAATGAGCAGTTCTTC.

The V gene is TRBV28, the J gene TRBJ2-2; no reliable D call. Trimming stripped 8 bases from V and 6 bases from J, with 16 bases between. Germline V CDR1 and CDR2: MDHEN, SYDVKM. The CDR3 runs to 14 residues. CDR3 coding DNA: TGTGCCAGCCTATTTAGTCGCAAGTCCGGGGAGCTGTTTTTT. This encodes CASLFSRKSGELFF.

The chain combines TRBV30 with TRBJ2-5; D might be TRBD1 (6 bases). V lost 2 bases and J 4 bases, leaving 11 bases between the germline ends. CDR1 and CDR2 (germline): GTSNPN, SVGIG (reference sequence). The CDR3 loop spans 13 amino acids. The CDR3 loop is CAWSPQGLETQYF. The CDR3 DNA reads as TGTGCCTGGAGTCCACAGGGTCTAGAGACCCAGTACTTC.

The chain links TRBV28 to TRBJ2-3; 11 bases fit TRBD1. J was trimmed by 4 bases and V by 6 bases; bases with no gene match: 0. CDR1 is MDHEN, CDR2 SYDVKM, per germline. This CDR3 is built from 13 residues. CDR3 loop: CASRDRGPDTQYF. CDR3 DNA: TGTGCCAGCAGGGACAGGGGGCCAGATACGCAGTATTTT. The variable domain in full, with the rest retrieved from reference TRBV28 and TRBJ2-3, is DVKVTQSSRYLVKRTGEKVFLECVQDMDHENMFWYRQDPGLGLRLIYFSYDVKMKEKGDIPEGYSVSREKKERFSLILESASTNQTSMYLCASRDRGPDTQYFGPGTRLTVL.

Worth noting for this clone: Germline and junction disagree at one end, which may indicate a read error. The chain uses TRBV7-9 and TRBJ2-7, with D unclear. This CDR3 spans 12 amino acids. Per the germline V gene, CDR1 is SEHNR and CDR2 is FQNEAQ (reference sequence). CDR3 in amino acids: CASSRPSSAKNF. CDR3 DNA: TGTGCCAGCAGCCGCCCAAGCTCCGCCAAGAACTTC. Complete variable domain (other parts from reference TRBV7-9 and TRBJ2-7): DTGVSQNPRHKITKRGQNVTFRCDPISEHNRLYWYRQTLGQGPEFLTYFQNEAQLEKSRLLSDRFSAERPKGSFSTLEIQRTEQGDSAMYLCASSRPSSAKNFGPGTRLTVT.

About this clone itself: Other DNA sequences in this sample translate to the same CDR3. In DNA form, the CDR3 reads TGCGCCAGCTCTCCACAGGGGGCGAACTATGGCTACACCTTC. Its protein is CASSPQGANYGYTF. The chain uses TRBV5-1 and TRBJ1-2; 9 bases fit TRBD1. The V segment lost 7 bases and the J segment 2 bases; nucleotides outside the gene matches: 6. Looked up from germline, CDR1 is SGHRS and CDR2 is YFSETQ. The CDR3 runs 14 residues.

This sequence joins TRBV4-3 and TRBJ1-2; D not resolved. Per the germline V gene, CDR1 is LGHNA and CDR2 is YSLEER. Trimming removed 4 bases at V and 5 bases at J, with 20 bases between. The CDR3 loop spans 16 amino acids. The DNA of the CDR3 is TGCGCCAGCAGCCGGGCCCTCTCCCAAAAACAATATGGCTACACCTTC. It codes for CASSRALSQKQYGYTF.

The rearrangement uses TRBV4-1 and TRBJ2-7; no clear D. Germline V CDR1 and CDR2: MGHRA, YSYEKL. Between the trimmed V and J ends, which lost 3 bases and 6 bases, there was a span of 12 bases. The CDR3 spans 13 residues. CDR3 amino acids: CASSQVFRGEQYF. CDR3 nucleotide sequence: TGCGCCAGCAGCCAGGTTTTCAGAGGCGAGCAGTACTTC.

The chain employs TRBV23-1 and TRBJ2-7; D perhaps matches TRBD2 (6 bases). Being an ORF, TRBV23-1 has a function that is uncertain. V lost 6 bases and J lost 2, with 14 bases in between. This CDR3 region has 14 residues. The CDR3 nucleotides are TGCGCCAGCAGGCCCAGGGACTTTCCCTACGAGCAGTACTTC. As protein: CASRPRDFPYEQYF.

DNA for the CDR3: TGTGCCAGCAGCGTAGGCGGGAGTGGAGAGACCCAGTACTTC. Translating gives CASSVGGSGETQYF. V is TRBV9 and J is TRBJ2-5; TRBD2 agrees at 7 bases. J gave up 4 bases and V 0 bases, and 3 bases lay outside the gene matches. The germline V gene has CDR1 SGDLS and CDR2 YYNGEE. The CDR3 is 14 amino acids.

V is TRBV30 and J is TRBJ2-1, with TRBD2 as a possible D gene (6 bases). Trimming cost V 1 base and J 3 bases, with 10 bases left between them. Germline lookup yields CDR1 GTSNPN and CDR2 SVGIG (reference sequence). The CDR3 extends over 14 amino acids. CDR3 amino acids: CAWSASAIYNEQFF. The CDR3, as DNA: TGTGCCTGGAGTGCTAGCGCCATCTACAATGAGCAGTTCTTC. The variable domain in full, completed from reference TRBV30 and TRBJ2-1, reads SQTIHQWPATLVQPVGSPLSLECTVEGTSNPNLYWYRQAAGRGLQLLFYSVGIGQISSEVPQNLSASRPQDRQFILSSKKLLLSDSGFYLCAWSASAIYNEQFFGPGTRLTVL.

The J gene is TRBJ2-6, the V gene TRBV5-4; 8 bases are shared with TRBD1. V trimming: 0 bases; J trimming: 4 bases; junction bases outside the gene matches: 6. The germline V gene has CDR1 SGHNT and CDR2 YYREEE (reference sequence). The CDR3 is 17 residues long. The CDR3 loop reads CASSLAQGAFGANVLTF. The CDR3 DNA follows: TGTGCCAGCAGCTTGGCCCAGGGGGCGTTCGGGGCCAACGTCCTGACTTTC.

The chain's CDR3 is CASSTTYEQYF. The DNA of the CDR3 is TGTGCCAGCAGCACAACCTACGAGCAGTACTTC. The V call is TRBV11-2, the J call TRBJ2-7, with D hard to call. Germline V lookup: CDR1 SGHAT, CDR2 FQNNGV. Trimming pared 5 bases from V and 2 bases from J, leaving 4 bases between. CDR3 length equals 11 residues.

J is TRBJ2-7 and V is TRBV19; D call uncertain. The CDR3 is 16 residues long. Looked up from germline, CDR1 is LNHDA and CDR2 is SQIVND (reference sequence). V was shortened by 1 base and J by 7 bases, with 20 bases between the two germline ends. Here the CDR3 reads CASSIGLADSYVEQYF. Here the CDR3 DNA reads TGTGCCAGTAGTATAGGTCTGGCCGACTCCTACGTGGAGCAGTACTTC.

The rearrangement links TRBV28 to TRBJ1-2; weak D call: TRBD1 (6 bases). Germline CDR1 and CDR2: MDHEN and SYDVKM. The V gene lost 6 bases and the J gene lost 3 bases, with 23 bases spanning the gap. CDR3 length: 17 residues. The CDR3 DNA reads as TGTGCCAGCAGCCCTCCGGGACCAGGGGCTTCAGACTATGGCTACACCTTC. This sequence encodes CASSPPGPGASDYGYTF.

The chain employs TRBV5-1 and TRBJ2-5; no definite D call. The CDR3 runs to 14 residues. Trimming removed 0 bases at V and 5 bases at J, with 11 bases between. Germline CDR1 reads SGHRS; CDR2 reads YFSETQ. CDR3 sequence (DNA): TGCGCCAGCAGCTTGGGTTTATCGTCGGAGACCCAGTACTTC. It codes for CASSLGLSSETQYF.

This rearrangement joins TRBV7-3 to TRBJ1-1; D is perhaps TRBD1 (6 bases). The CDR3 extends over 15 amino acids. With 2 bases removed from V and 2 bases from J, the gap between germline ends came to 12 bases. Germline V gives CDR1 SGHTA, CDR2 FQGTGA. The CDR3 protein is CASSLGTTGNTEAFF. CDR3 nucleotide sequence: TGTGCCAGCAGCTTAGGCACGACAGGAAACACTGAAGCTTTCTTT.

This clone occurred once. The rearrangement joins TRBV30 to TRBJ1-4; 8 positions agree with TRBD1. Germline CDR1 and CDR2: GTSNPN and SVGIG (reference sequence). The CDR3 consists of 12 residues. With V trimmed by 5 bases and J by 7 bases, 3 bases remained unmatched. The chain's CDR3 is CAWATGVEKLFF. The CDR3 DNA sequence: TGTGCCTGGGCGACAGGGGTTGAAAAACTGTTTTTT.

Details on this clone: Other DNA sequences in this sample translate to the same CDR3. V gene TRBV19 combines with J gene TRBJ2-7; maybe TRBD2 (6 bases). The CDR3 has 14 amino acids. Germline lookup yields CDR1 LNHDA and CDR2 SQIVND (reference sequence). Trimming left V 3 bases short and J 1 base short, with 10 bases between. Here the CDR3 DNA reads TGTGCCAGTAGTATGGGACTCTTATCCTACGAGCAGTACTTC. Its translation is CASSMGLLSYEQYF. Drawing the rest from reference TRBV19 and TRBJ2-7, the complete variable domain is DGGITQSPKYLFRKEGQNVTLSCEQNLNHDAMYWYRQDPGQGLRLIYYSQIVNDFQKGDIAEGYSVSREKKESFPLTVTSAQKNPTAFYLCASSMGLLSYEQYFGPGTRLTVT.

This chain links TRBV7-9 with TRBJ1-1; unclear D gene. CDR3 length: 14 residues. V lost 4 bases and J 5 bases, leaving 14 bases between the germline ends. CDR1 is SEHNR and CDR2 is FQNEAQ in the germline V gene (reference sequence). CDR3: CASSSRLARTEAFF. CDR3 DNA: TGTGCCAGCAGCTCCCGCTTGGCGCGGACTGAAGCTTTCTTT.

A note on this clone: Other DNA sequences in the sample encode the same CDR3. The CDR3 DNA reads TGTGCCAGTAGTTTCACAGAGAACACTGAAGCTTTCTTT. This gives the protein CASSFTENTEAFF. V usage is TRBV19 and J usage is TRBJ1-1; D is ambiguous. Trimming stripped 5 bases from V and 1 base from J, with 8 bases between. The CDR3 extends over 13 amino acids. Germline CDR1 is LNHDA and CDR2 is SQIVND (reference sequence).

Only one count was recorded for this clone. The chain uses TRBV9 and TRBJ2-1; 8 nucleotides match TRBD1. Germline lookup yields CDR1 SGDLS and CDR2 YYNGEE. This CDR3 comprises 16 residues. V lost 5 bases, J lost 3 bases, and 10 bases stayed unmatched. The CDR3 DNA is TGTGCCAGCAGTCTGCCCCCAGGACAGGGCTACAATGAGCAGTTCTTC. Residues: CASSLPPGQGYNEQFF.

The chain has TRBV19 and TRBJ2-7; 13 bases are shared with TRBD2. V lost 6 bases, J lost 6 bases, and 11 bases stayed unmatched. Germline CDR1 and CDR2: LNHDA and SQIVND (reference sequence). This CDR3 contains 16 residues. Here the CDR3 reads CASSRRGLAGQGEQYF. In DNA form, the CDR3 reads TGTGCCAGTAGCCGTAGGGGACTAGCGGGACAAGGCGAGCAGTACTTC. Together with reference TRBV19 and TRBJ2-7, the CDR3 gives the full variable domain: DGGITQSPKYLFRKEGQNVTLSCEQNLNHDAMYWYRQDPGQGLRLIYYSQIVNDFQKGDIAEGYSVSREKKESFPLTVTSAQKNPTAFYLCASSRRGLAGQGEQYFGPGTRLTVT.

The rearrangement joins TRBV19 to TRBJ1-2; 8 positions match TRBD1. The CDR3 runs to 16 residues. Per the germline V gene, CDR1 is LNHDA and CDR2 is SQIVND (reference sequence). Unmatched junction bases numbered 17, after V lost 10 bases and J lost 4 bases. The CDR3 is CATIPEVGRGPYGYTF. CDR3 sequence (DNA): TGTGCCACTATACCAGAGGTCGGCAGGGGGCCCTATGGCTACACCTTC.

This clone came up once. This chain uses TRBV30 with TRBJ1-3; 7 bases line up with TRBD1. The V and J ends lost 1 base and 1 base, in that order; junction bases with no gene match: 4. This CDR3 contains 15 residues. Per the germline V gene, CDR1 is GTSNPN and CDR2 is SVGIG (reference sequence). The CDR3, as DNA: TGTGCCTGGAGTGGCAGGGGGGCGTCTGGAAACACCATATATTTT. Translating it yields CAWSGRGASGNTIYF.

The rearrangement uses TRBV12-5 and TRBJ1-1; D unclear. CDR1 is LGHNT, CDR2 FRNRAP, per germline. The CDR3 runs 14 residues. Trimming took 3 bases from V and 2 from J, leaving 10 bases between them. DNA of the CDR3: TGTGCTAGTGGTTTAATAACAGAAAACACTGAAGCTTTCTTT. This sequence encodes CASGLITENTEAFF. The full variable domain, in which reference TRBV12-5 and TRBJ1-1 provide the parts outside the CDR3, is DARVTQTPRHKVTEMGQEVTMRCQPILGHNTVFWYRQTMMQGLELLAYFRNRAPLDDSGMPKDRFSAEMPDATLATLKIQPSEPRDSAVYFCASGLITENTEAFFGQGTRLTVV.